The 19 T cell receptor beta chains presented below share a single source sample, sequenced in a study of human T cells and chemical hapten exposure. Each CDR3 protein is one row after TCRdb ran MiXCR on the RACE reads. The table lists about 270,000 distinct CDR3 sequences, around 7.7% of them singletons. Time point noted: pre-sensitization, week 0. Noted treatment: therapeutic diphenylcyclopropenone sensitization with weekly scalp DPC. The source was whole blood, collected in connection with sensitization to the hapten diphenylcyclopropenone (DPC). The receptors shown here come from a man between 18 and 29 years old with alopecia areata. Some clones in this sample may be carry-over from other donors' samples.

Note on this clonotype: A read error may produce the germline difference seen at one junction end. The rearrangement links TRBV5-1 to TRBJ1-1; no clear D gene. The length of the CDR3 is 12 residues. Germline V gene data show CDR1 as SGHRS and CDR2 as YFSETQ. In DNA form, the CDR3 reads TGCGCCAGCAGATTGGAGAACACTGAAGCTTTCTTT. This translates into CASRLENTEAFF.

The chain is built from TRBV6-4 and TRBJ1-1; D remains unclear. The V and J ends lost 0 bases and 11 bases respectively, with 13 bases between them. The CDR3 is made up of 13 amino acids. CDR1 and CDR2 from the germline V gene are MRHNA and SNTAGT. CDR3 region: CASSDSRSVRAFF. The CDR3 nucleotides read TGTGCCAGCAGTGACTCGAGGTCAGTTCGGGCTTTCTTT.

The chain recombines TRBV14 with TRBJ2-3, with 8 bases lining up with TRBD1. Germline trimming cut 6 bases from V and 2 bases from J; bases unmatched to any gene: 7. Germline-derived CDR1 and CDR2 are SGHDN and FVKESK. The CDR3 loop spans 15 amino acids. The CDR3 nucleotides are TGTGCCAGCAGTCCAACAGGGGGACACACAGATACGCAGTATTTT. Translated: CASSPTGGHTDTQYF.

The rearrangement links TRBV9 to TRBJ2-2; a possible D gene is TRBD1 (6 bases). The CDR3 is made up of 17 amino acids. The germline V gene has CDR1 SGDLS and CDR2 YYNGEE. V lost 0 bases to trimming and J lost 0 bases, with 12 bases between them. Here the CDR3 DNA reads TGTGCCAGCAGCGTAGCTACAGGGACCACGAACACCGGGGAGCTGTTTTTT. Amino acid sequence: CASSVATGTTNTGELFF.

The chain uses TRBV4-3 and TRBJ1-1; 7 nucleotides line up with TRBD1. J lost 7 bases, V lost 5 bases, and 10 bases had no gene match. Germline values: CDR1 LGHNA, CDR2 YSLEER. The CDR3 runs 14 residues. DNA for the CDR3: TGCGCCAGCAGCACAGGACAGGAGGGGAATGAAGCTTTCTTT. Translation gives CASSTGQEGNEAFF.

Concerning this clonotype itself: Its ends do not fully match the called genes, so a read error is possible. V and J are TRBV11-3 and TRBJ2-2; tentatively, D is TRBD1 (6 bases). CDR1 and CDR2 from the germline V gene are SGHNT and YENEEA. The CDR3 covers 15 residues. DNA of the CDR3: TGTGGCAGCAGCTCTCGGACAGAGAACACCGGGGAGCTGTTTTTT. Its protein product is CGSSSRTENTGELFF.

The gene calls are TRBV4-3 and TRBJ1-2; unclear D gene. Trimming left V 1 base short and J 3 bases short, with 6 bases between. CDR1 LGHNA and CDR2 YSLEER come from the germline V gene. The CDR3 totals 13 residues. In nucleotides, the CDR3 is TGCGCCAGCAGCCAAGTAAAAGACTATGGCTACACCTTC. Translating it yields CASSQVKDYGYTF.

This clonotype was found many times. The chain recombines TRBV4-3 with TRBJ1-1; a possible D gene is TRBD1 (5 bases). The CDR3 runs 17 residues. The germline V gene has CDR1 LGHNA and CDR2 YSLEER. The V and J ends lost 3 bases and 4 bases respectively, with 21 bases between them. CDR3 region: CASSQPGTTRGATEAFF. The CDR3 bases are TGCGCCAGCAGCCAGCCCGGGACCACCAGAGGGGCCACTGAAGCTTTCTTT.

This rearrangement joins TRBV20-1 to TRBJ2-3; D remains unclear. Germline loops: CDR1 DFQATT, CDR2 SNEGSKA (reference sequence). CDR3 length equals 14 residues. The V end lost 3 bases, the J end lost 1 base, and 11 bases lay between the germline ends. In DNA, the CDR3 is TGCAGTGCTAGTATGATGATCGGCACAGATACGCAGTATTTT. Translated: CSASMMIGTDTQYF.

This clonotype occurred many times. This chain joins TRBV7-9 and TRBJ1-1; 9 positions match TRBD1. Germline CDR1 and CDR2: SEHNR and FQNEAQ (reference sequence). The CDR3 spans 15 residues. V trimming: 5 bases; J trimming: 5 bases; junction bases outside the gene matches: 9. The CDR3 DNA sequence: TGTGCCAGCAGCAAGCGGGGACAGGGCATAACTGAAGCTTTCTTT. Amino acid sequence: CASSKRGQGITEAFF.

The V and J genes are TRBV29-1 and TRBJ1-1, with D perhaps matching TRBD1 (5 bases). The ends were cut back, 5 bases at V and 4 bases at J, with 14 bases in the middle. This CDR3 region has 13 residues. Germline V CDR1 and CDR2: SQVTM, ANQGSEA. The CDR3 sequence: CSVMGGRSTEAFF. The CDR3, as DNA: TGCAGCGTTATGGGGGGTAGGAGCACTGAAGCTTTCTTT.

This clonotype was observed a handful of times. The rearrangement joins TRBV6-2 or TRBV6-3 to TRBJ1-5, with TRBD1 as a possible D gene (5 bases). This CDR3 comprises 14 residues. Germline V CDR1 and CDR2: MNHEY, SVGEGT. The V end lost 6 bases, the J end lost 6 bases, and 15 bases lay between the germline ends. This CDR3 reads CASSPGGGGQPQHF. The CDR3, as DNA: TGTGCCAGCAGCCCCGGGGGAGGTGGTCAGCCCCAGCATTTT.

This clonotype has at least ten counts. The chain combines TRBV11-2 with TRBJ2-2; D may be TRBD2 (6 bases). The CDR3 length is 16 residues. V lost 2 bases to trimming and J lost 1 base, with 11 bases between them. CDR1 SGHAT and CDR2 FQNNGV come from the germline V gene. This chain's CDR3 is CASSLPGRRNTGELFF. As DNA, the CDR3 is TGTGCCAGCAGCTTACCAGGGAGGAGGAACACCGGGGAGCTGTTTTTT.

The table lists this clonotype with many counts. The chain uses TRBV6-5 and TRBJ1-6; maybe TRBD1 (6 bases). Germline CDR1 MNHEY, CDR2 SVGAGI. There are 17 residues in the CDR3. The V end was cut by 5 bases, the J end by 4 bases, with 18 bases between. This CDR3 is CASSPNPQGPYNSPLHF. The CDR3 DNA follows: TGTGCCAGCAGTCCAAACCCACAGGGACCTTATAATTCACCCCTCCACTTT.

The DNA of the CDR3 is TGTGCCATCAGTGATATCCGAGGACTAGGATTCCCAGATACGCAGTATTTT. Amino acid sequence: CAISDIRGLGFPDTQYF. This chain uses TRBV10-3 with TRBJ2-3; 7 bases fit TRBD2. Germline lookup yields CDR1 ENHRY and CDR2 SYGVKD. The length of the CDR3 is 17 residues. The V gene end was trimmed by 3 bases and the J gene end by 4 bases; junction bases not matched to a gene: 13.

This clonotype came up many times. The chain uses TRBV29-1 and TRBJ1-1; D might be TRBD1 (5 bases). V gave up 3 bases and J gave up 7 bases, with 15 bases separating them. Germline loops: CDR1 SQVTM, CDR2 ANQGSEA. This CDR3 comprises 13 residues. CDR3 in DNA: TGCAGCGTTGACGCAGGGTTGCGTGGTGAAGCTTTCTTT. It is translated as CSVDAGLRGEAFF.

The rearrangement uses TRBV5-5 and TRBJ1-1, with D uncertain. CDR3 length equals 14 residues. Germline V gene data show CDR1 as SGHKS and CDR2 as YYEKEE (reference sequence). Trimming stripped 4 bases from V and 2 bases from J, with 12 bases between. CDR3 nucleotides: TGTGCCAGCAGCCCCGAAATAGGAAACACTGAAGCTTTCTTT. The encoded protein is CASSPEIGNTEAFF. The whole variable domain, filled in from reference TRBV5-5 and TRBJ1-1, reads DAGVTQSPTHLIKTRGQQVTLRCSPISGHKSVSWYQQVLGQGPQFIFQYYEKEERGRGNFPDRFSARQFPNYSSELNVNALLLGDSALYLCASSPEIGNTEAFFGQGTRLTVV.

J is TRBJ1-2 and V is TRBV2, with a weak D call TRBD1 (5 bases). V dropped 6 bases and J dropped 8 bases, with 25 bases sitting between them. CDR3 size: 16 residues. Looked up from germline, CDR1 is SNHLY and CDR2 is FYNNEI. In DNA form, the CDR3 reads TGTGCCAGCAGCAGGGCTCAGGAACCCCCGTTGTGGGGCTACACCTTC. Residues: CASSRAQEPPLWGYTF.

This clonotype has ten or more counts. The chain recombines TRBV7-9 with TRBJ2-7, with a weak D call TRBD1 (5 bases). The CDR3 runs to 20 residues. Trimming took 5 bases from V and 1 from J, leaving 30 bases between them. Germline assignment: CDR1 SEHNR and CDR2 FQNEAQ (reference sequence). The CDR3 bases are TGTGCCAGCAGCCGAGTGTCATTTCGACAGAGACGAAGGGGTTCCTACGAGCAGTACGTC. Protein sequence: CASSRVSFRQRRRGSYEQYV.